This passage covers 19 T cell receptor beta chains from one sample sequenced in a study of T-cell memory formation after mild COVID-19. MiXCR, run by TCRdb on the 5' RACE reads, gives a single entry per CDR3 protein. The sample shows some 64,000 distinct CDR3 sequences, 9% to 9.5% of them seen only once. The sample was PBMCs or a T cell subset sorted from them (not recorded which). The receptor set was obtained from a man between 18 and 35 years old who had mild COVID-19 (a few samples of this study predate the infection). Cell type and time point are not known.

This clonotype was found a few times. The V gene is TRBV7-9, the J gene TRBJ2-3; D unresolved. From germline, CDR1 is SEHNR and CDR2 FQNEAQ (reference sequence). V lost 7 bases, J lost 2 bases, and 16 bases lay in between. The CDR3 length is 15 residues. CDR3 protein: CASTPRAGPTDTQYF. DNA for the CDR3: TGTGCCAGCACCCCACGTGCCGGACCCACAGATACGCAGTATTTT.

There are a few counts of this clonotype. This chain connects TRBV4-1 to TRBJ1-2; 8 bases fit TRBD1. The CDR3 covers 15 residues. Per germline, CDR1 MGHRA and CDR2 YSYEKL. V lost 1 base to trimming and J lost 4 bases; unmatched junction nucleotides: 5. The CDR3 DNA reads TGCGCCAGCAGCCAAGTCGGAGACAGGGGCTATGGCTACACCTTC. It yields the protein CASSQVGDRGYGYTF.

V usage is TRBV3-1 and J usage is TRBJ2-5; D uncertain. The CDR3 is made up of 14 amino acids. Germline V gene data show CDR1 as LGHDT and CDR2 as YNNKEL (reference sequence). V was clipped by 4 bases and J by 3 bases, with 12 bases between them. This chain's CDR3 is CASSLVWAKETQYF. For the CDR3, the DNA is TGTGCCAGCAGCCTTGTCTGGGCCAAAGAGACCCAGTACTTC.

This clonotype has just a few counts. The chain uses TRBV20-1 and TRBJ1-5; D might be TRBD1 (5 bases). This CDR3 is built from 18 residues. V was pared by 2 bases and J by 4 bases, with 24 bases between. CDR1 DFQATT and CDR2 SNEGSKA come from the germline V gene (reference sequence). CDR3 amino acids: CSARKLLRGRKVNQPQHF. The CDR3 DNA sequence: TGCAGTGCTAGAAAACTCCTCCGGGGGAGGAAGGTTAATCAGCCCCAGCATTTT.

The chain combines TRBV4-2 with TRBJ2-1; TRBD2 agrees at 10 bases. This CDR3 contains 16 residues. CDR1 and CDR2 (germline): LGHNA, YNFKEQ. Trimming took 3 bases from V and 1 from J; bases not matched to a gene: 3. The CDR3 here is CASSQVSGGSYNEQFF. The CDR3 DNA reads TGTGCCAGCAGCCAGGTTAGCGGGGGGTCCTACAATGAGCAGTTCTTC.

This clonotype was observed a few times. The chain employs TRBV4-1 and TRBJ2-3; 9 bases align to TRBD2. The length of the CDR3 is 17 residues. Germline CDR1 MGHRA, CDR2 YSYEKL. V lost 0 bases, J lost 1 base, and 5 bases stayed unmatched. CDR3 DNA sequence: TGCGCCAGCAGCCAAGAATGGGCTAGCGGGGGCACAGATACGCAGTATTTT. Amino acids: CASSQEWASGGTDTQYF.

As concerns this clonotype: Given a much more abundant clone one base away, this may be a read error. The gene calls are TRBV7-2 and TRBJ2-3; 11 bases align to TRBD2. V lost 3 bases and J lost 1; bases outside the gene matches: 9. CDR3 length: 18 amino acids. The germline V gene encodes CDR1 SGHTA and CDR2 FQGNSA. The CDR3 loop is CASSLLPSGGLGTDTQYF. DNA for the CDR3: TGTGCCAGCAGCTTGTTACCTAGCGGGGGGCTGGGCACAGATACGCAGTATTTT.

The chain recombines TRBV7-2 with TRBJ2-3, with TRBD2 as a possible D gene (5 bases). Trimming took off 3 bases at V and 11 bases at J, with 9 bases between the two ends. In germline, CDR1 is SGHTA, CDR2 FQGNSA. This CDR3 has 11 amino acids. CDR3 bases: TGTGCCAGCAGCTTGGAGGAGGTGCAGTATTTT. It yields the protein CASSLEEVQYF.

For the CDR3, the DNA is TGTGCCAGCAGCATAGGGCCGGGTGATCAGCCCCAGCATTTT. It yields the protein CASSIGPGDQPQHF. The genes are TRBV7-2 and TRBJ1-5; D is unresolved. The CDR3 covers 14 residues. Per the germline V gene, CDR1 is SGHTA and CDR2 is FQGNSA. Trimming took 5 bases from V and 5 from J, leaving 13 bases between them.

This clonotype was seen ten or more times. The chain has TRBV12-3 or TRBV12-4 and TRBJ2-1, with D hard to call. V lost 3 bases and J lost 2, with 11 bases in between. CDR3 length equals 15 residues. This CDR3 is CASSFKGLTYNEQFF. DNA for the CDR3: TGTGCCAGCAGTTTTAAAGGGCTAACCTACAATGAGCAGTTCTTC.

This clonotype was observed a few times. J is TRBJ1-1 and V is TRBV4-2, with D unclear. This CDR3 region has 15 residues. V shed 1 base and J shed 11 bases, with 20 bases lying between them. CDR1 is LGHNA and CDR2 is YNFKEQ in the germline V gene. The chain's CDR3 is CASSQVSQASSGAFF. Written as DNA, the CDR3 is TGTGCCAGCAGCCAAGTGAGCCAGGCCAGCTCGGGGGCTTTCTTT.

At least ten counts were recorded for this clonotype. V and J are TRBV6-1 and TRBJ2-7; TRBD1 might be the D (6 bases). Trimming shortened V by 10 bases and J by 3 bases, and 19 bases separated the two germline ends. CDR3 size: 14 residues. CDR1 and CDR2 from the germline V gene are MNHNS and SASEGT. The CDR3 is CATEPGTSLYEQYF. The CDR3 coding sequence is TGTGCCACCGAGCCCGGGACAAGTCTCTACGAGCAGTACTTC.

V is TRBV12-3 or TRBV12-4 and J is TRBJ2-7; D possibly corresponds to TRBD2 (7 bases). The CDR3 totals 14 residues. V dropped 5 bases and J dropped 3 bases, with 14 bases sitting between them. The CDR3 region has the DNA TGTGCCAGCAGTGCATCGGGGGGCCGCTACGAGCAGTACTTC. Amino acid sequence: CASSASGGRYEQYF.

This clonotype was seen more than once but under ten times. The chain has TRBV11-1 and TRBJ2-1, with D perhaps assigned TRBD1 or TRBD2 (5 bases each). Germline V gene sequence: CDR1 SGHAT, CDR2 FQDESV (reference sequence). V lost 5 bases, J lost 7 bases, and 12 bases lay in between. The CDR3 loop spans 13 amino acids. CDR3: CASSPPWGNEQFF. The DNA of the CDR3 is TGTGCCAGCAGCCCACCTTGGGGGAATGAGCAGTTCTTC.

The rearrangement uses TRBV28 and TRBJ2-7, with D perhaps TRBD1 or TRBD2 (5 bases each). Trimming stripped 5 bases from V and 3 bases from J, with 14 bases between. The CDR3 has 14 residues. CDR1 is MDHEN and CDR2 is SYDVKM in the germline V gene. The CDR3 loop reads CASSDPGRVYEQYV. CDR3 bases: TGTGCCAGCAGTGATCCGGGACGGGTCTACGAGCAGTACGTC.

This clonotype was picked up many times. The V call is TRBV7-2, the J call TRBJ2-5; the D gene is possibly TRBD2 (5 bases). V was clipped by 7 bases and J by 2 bases, with 14 bases between them. Germline V gene lookup returns CDR1 SGHTA and CDR2 FQGNSA. The length of the CDR3 is 14 residues. The CDR3 nucleotides read TGTGCCAGCATCGAAAGGACGGGACAAGAGACCCAGTACTTC. It yields the protein CASIERTGQETQYF.

The gene calls are TRBV5-4 and TRBJ2-5; D ambiguous. Germline CDR1 SGHNT, CDR2 YYREEE (reference sequence). V dropped 1 base and J dropped 3 bases, with 13 bases sitting between them. The CDR3 consists of 15 residues. CDR3 amino acids: CASSLHRDDEETQYF. The CDR3 DNA is TGTGCCAGCAGCTTGCATCGTGACGACGAAGAGACCCAGTACTTC. Looking up the rest from reference TRBV5-4 and TRBJ2-5 gives the full variable domain: ETGVTQSPTHLIKTRGQQVTLRCSSQSGHNTVSWYQQALGQGPQFIFQYYREEENGRGNFPPRFSGLQFPNYSSELNVNALELDDSALYLCASSLHRDDEETQYFGPGTRLLVL.

This chain joins TRBV18 and TRBJ1-5; D possibly corresponds to TRBD1 (5 bases). Germline V gene data show CDR1 as KGHSH and CDR2 as LQKENI. The CDR3 length is 13 residues. Trimming shortened V by 4 bases and J by 6 bases, and 10 bases separated the two germline ends. CDR3 protein: CASSQGSTQPQHF. The CDR3 bases are TGTGCCAGCTCACAGGGGTCCACTCAGCCCCAGCATTTT. Full variable domain (missing parts from reference TRBV18 and TRBJ1-5): NAGVMQNPRHLVRRRGQEARLRCSPMKGHSHVYWYRQLPEEGLKFMVYLQKENIIDESGMPKERFSAEFPKEGPSILRIQQVVRGDSAAYFCASSQGSTQPQHFGDGTRLSIL.

The chain carries TRBV28 and TRBJ2-5, with D perhaps matching TRBD2 (6 bases). The germline V gene has CDR1 MDHEN and CDR2 SYDVKM. CDR3 length: 15 amino acids. V was trimmed by 5 bases and J by 2 bases, leaving 15 bases between them. The CDR3 DNA is TGTGCCAGCAGTCCCCTAGGCGGGGATCAAGAGACCCAGTACTTC. It yields the protein CASSPLGGDQETQYF.